This TCR beta chain is from a study of PD-L1 blockade in urothelial cancer. Study-wide background: A median blood sample held about 140,000 T cells and approximately 80,000 unique TCRs.

The time point here: pretreatment peripheral blood. Germline V lookup: CDR1 MNHEY, CDR2 SMNVEV (reference sequence). V lost 6 bases and J lost 8; bases outside the gene matches: 4. CDR3 length: 13 amino acids. Spiking each PCR with synthetic TCR analog templates was performed. Repertoires were generated with immunoSEQ multiplex PCR, while TCRdb's copy carries only in-frame clones and drops some. The sample lists around 57,000 clones; more than 80% were seen once. This TCR was recovered from a man in his 70s with urothelial cancer. The sample here was PBMCs, taken around atezolizumab (anti-PD-L1) treatment. The chain recombines TRBV27 with TRBJ2-4; 10 nucleotides align to TRBD2. DNA for the CDR3: TGTGCCAGCAGAAGCGGGGGGGGAGACATTCAGTACTTC. This translates into CASRSGGGDIQYF.